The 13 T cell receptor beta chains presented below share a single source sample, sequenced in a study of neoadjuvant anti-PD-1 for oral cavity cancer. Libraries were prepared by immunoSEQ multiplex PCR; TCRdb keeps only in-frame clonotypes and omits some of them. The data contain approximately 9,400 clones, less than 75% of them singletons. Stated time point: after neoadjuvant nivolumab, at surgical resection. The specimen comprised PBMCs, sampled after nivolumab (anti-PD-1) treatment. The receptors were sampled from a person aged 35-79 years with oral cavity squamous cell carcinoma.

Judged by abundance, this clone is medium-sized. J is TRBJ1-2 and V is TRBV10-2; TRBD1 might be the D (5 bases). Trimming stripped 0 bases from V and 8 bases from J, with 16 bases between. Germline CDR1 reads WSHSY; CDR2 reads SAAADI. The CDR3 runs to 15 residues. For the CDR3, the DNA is TGCGCCAGCAGTGAGTCGGCCCTCGGGGCGGACGGCTACACCTTC. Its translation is CASSESALGADGYTF.

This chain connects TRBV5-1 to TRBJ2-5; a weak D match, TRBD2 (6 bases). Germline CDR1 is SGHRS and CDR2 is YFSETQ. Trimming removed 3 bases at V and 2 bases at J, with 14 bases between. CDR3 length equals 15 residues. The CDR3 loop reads CASSSSGTPQETQYF. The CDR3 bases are TGCGCCAGCAGCTCTTCTGGGACTCCGCAAGAGACCCAGTACTTC.

The CDR3 nucleotides read TGCGCCAGCAGCCGGGACAGATACAATGAGCAGTTCTTC. Its protein is CASSRDRYNEQFF. This chain links TRBV5-1 with TRBJ2-1; the match to TRBD1 covers 7 bases. Germline values: CDR1 SGHRS, CDR2 YFSETQ. With 4 bases clipped from V and 4 bases from J, the junction kept 2 bases outside the gene matches. The CDR3 sequence is 13 residues long.

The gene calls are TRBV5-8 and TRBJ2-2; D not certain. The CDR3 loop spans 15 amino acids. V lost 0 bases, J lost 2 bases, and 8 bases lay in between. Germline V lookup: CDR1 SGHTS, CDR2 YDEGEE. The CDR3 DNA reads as TGTGCCAGCAGCTTGGGCTACTTAAACACCGGGGAGCTGTTTTTT. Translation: CASSLGYLNTGELFF.

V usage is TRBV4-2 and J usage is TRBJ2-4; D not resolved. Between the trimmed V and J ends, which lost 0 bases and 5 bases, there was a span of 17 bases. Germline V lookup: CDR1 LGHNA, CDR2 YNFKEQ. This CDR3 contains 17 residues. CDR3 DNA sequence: TGTGCCAGCAGCCAAGAAGAGAGGCCGCGCACAGAAAACATTCAGTACTTC. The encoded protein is CASSQEERPRTENIQYF.

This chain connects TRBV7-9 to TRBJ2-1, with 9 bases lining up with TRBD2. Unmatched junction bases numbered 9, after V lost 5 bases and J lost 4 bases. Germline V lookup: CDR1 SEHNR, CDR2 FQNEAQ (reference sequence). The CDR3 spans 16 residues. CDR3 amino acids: CASSLGTSTRYNEQFF. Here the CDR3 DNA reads TGTGCCAGCAGCCTCGGGACTAGCACCAGATACAATGAGCAGTTCTTC.

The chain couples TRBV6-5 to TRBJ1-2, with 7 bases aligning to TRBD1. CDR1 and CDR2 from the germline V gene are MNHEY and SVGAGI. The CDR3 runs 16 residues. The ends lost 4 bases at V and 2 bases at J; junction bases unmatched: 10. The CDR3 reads CASSFSTTGSNYGYTF. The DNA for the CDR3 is TGTGCCAGCAGTTTCTCTACGACAGGGTCCAACTATGGCTACACCTTC.

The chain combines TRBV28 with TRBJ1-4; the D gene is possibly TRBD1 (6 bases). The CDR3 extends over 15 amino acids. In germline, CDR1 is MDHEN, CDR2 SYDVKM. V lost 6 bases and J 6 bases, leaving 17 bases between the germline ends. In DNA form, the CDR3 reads TGTGCCAGCAGACCCAGGGGTAGCGAGGATGAAAAACTGTTTTTT. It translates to CASRPRGSEDEKLFF.

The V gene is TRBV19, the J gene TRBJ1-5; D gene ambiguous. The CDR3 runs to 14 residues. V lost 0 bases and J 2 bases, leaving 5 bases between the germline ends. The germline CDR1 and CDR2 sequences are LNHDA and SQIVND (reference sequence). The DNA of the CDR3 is TGTGCCAGTAGTATAGAGGCGGGCAATCAGCCCCAGCATTTT. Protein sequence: CASSIEAGNQPQHF.

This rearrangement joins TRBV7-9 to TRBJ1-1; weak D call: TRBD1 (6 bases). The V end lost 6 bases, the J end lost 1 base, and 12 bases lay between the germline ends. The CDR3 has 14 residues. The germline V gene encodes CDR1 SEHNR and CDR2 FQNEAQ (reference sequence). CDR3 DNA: TGTGCCAGCAGGAAAAACAGGGAGAACACTGAAGCTTTCTTT. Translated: CASRKNRENTEAFF.

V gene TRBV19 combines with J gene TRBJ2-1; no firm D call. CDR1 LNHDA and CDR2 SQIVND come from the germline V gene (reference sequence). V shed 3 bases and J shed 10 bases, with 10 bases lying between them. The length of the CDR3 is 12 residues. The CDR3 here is CASSILDGEQFF. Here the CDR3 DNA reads TGTGCCAGTAGTATTCTCGATGGGGAGCAGTTCTTC.

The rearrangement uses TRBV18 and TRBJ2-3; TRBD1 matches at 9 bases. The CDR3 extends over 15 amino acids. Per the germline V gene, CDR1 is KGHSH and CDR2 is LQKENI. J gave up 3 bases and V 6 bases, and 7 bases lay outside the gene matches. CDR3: CASSLYGQGTDTQYF. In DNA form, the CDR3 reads TGTGCCAGCTCCTTATACGGACAGGGGACAGATACGCAGTATTTT.

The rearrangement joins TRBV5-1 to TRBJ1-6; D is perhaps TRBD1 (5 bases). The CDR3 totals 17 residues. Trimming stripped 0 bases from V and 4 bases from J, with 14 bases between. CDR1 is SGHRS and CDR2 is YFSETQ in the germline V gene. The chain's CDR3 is CASSLEGLGDYNSPLHF. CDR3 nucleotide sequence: TGCGCCAGCAGCTTGGAGGGGTTGGGCGATTATAATTCACCCCTCCACTTT.